This entry lists 22 T cell receptor beta chains sequenced from one sample in a study of blood T cell repertoires in COVID-19. Profiling relied on immunoSEQ multiplex PCR, and the TCRdb table lists in-frame clones only, not all of them. The repertoire holds tens of thousands of clones, with over 80% as singletons. The material sequenced was peripheral blood. These receptors originate from a human donor in a cohort sampled during active COVID-19.

This sequence joins TRBV5-8 and TRBJ2-7; 11 nucleotides match TRBD2. J was trimmed by 5 bases and V by 4 bases; bases with no gene match: 17. This CDR3 is built from 18 residues. CDR1 is SGHTS and CDR2 is YDEGEE in the germline V gene. CDR3 residues: CASSHRTTSSGRLHEQYF. DNA of the CDR3: TGTGCCAGCAGCCATCGAACTACCTCTAGCGGGAGGCTTCACGAGCAGTACTTC.

This chain uses TRBV11-2 with TRBJ2-1; 10 bases map to TRBD1. Unmatched junction bases numbered 0, after V lost 1 base and J lost 6 bases. The CDR3 runs 14 residues. Looked up from germline, CDR1 is SGHAT and CDR2 is FQNNGV. The DNA of the CDR3 is TGTGCCAGCAGCTTAGGGACAGGGGGCAATGAGCAGTTCTTC. Its protein product is CASSLGTGGNEQFF.

This clone was seen just once. The CDR3 DNA reads TGTGCCAGCAGTACCAGAGGAGCTAGGAACGAGCAGTACTTC. The encoded protein is CASSTRGARNEQYF. V gene TRBV7-8 combines with J gene TRBJ2-7; D remains unclear. The germline CDR1 and CDR2 sequences are SGHVS and FQNEAQ. V was trimmed by 6 bases and J by 5 bases, leaving 17 bases between them. The CDR3 totals 14 residues.

This clone was found once. The J gene is TRBJ2-2, the V gene TRBV6-5, with 8 bases matching TRBD1. The V gene's germline CDR1 is MNHEY and CDR2 SVGAGI. The CDR3 is 14 amino acids. CDR3 DNA: TGTTCATTACGAGGGCAGGGGGCGGCCGGGGAGCTGTTTTTT. Protein sequence: CSLRGQGAAGELFF.

The chain couples TRBV5-1 to TRBJ2-7; 7 nucleotides line up with TRBD2. The germline V gene encodes CDR1 SGHRS and CDR2 YFSETQ. This CDR3 has 15 residues. The V and J ends lost 4 bases and 6 bases, in that order; junction bases with no gene match: 13. CDR3 protein: CASSRRGDYAPEQYF. For the CDR3, the DNA is TGCGCCAGCAGCAGGCGAGGGGACTATGCTCCCGAGCAGTACTTC. The full variable domain, rest sourced from reference TRBV5-1 and TRBJ2-7, is KAGVTQTPRYLIKTRGQQVTLSCSPISGHRSVSWYQQTPGQGLQFLFEYFSETQRNKGNFPGRFSGRQFSNSRSEMNVSTLELGDSALYLCASSRRGDYAPEQYFGPGTRLTVT.

This sequence joins TRBV28 and TRBJ1-2; D is unresolved. Germline V gene data show CDR1 as MDHEN and CDR2 as SYDVKM. The CDR3 has 13 amino acids. V was pared by 8 bases and J by 6 bases, with 16 bases between. The CDR3 region is CASRPGREDGYTF. CDR3 bases: TGTGCCAGCCGCCCCGGTCGGGAAGATGGCTACACCTTC.

The chain is built from TRBV27 and TRBJ1-1, with a tentative D call TRBD1 (5 bases). Germline V gene sequence: CDR1 MNHEY, CDR2 SMNVEV (reference sequence). The V and J ends lost 4 bases and 2 bases respectively, with 11 bases between them. The CDR3 totals 14 residues. This CDR3 reads CASSWGGGNTEAFF. CDR3 sequence (DNA): TGTGCCAGCAGTTGGGGGGGTGGAAACACTGAAGCTTTCTTT.

The chain is built from TRBV29-1 and TRBJ2-3; D unclear. CDR1 and CDR2 (germline): SQVTM, ANQGSEA. CDR3 size: 14 residues. Between the trimmed V and J ends, which lost 0 bases and 4 bases, there was a span of 11 bases. CDR3 DNA sequence: TGCAGCGTTGAAGAGGGTTCACGGGCAGATACGCAGTATTTT. Residues: CSVEEGSRADTQYF.

The V and J genes are TRBV2 and TRBJ2-1, with D possibly TRBD2 on 6 matching bases. V dropped 6 bases and J dropped 15 bases, with 18 bases sitting between them. CDR1 is SNHLY and CDR2 is FYNNEI in the germline V gene. CDR3 length: 12 amino acids. The CDR3 is CASRETSNLPFF. The CDR3 DNA reads TGTGCCAGCAGAGAAACTAGCAACTTGCCGTTCTTC.

A single count supports this clone. The V gene is TRBV5-1, the J gene TRBJ2-2; D is perhaps TRBD1 (5 bases). Per germline, CDR1 SGHRS and CDR2 YFSETQ. Between the trimmed V and J ends, which lost 4 bases and 7 bases, there was a span of 11 bases. CDR3 length: 13 residues. The CDR3 nucleotides are TGCGCCAGCAGCAGTAGAGGACACGGGGAGCTGTTTTTT. Residues: CASSSRGHGELFF.

The chain recombines TRBV10-3 with TRBJ1-2; a possible D gene is TRBD1 (5 bases). Germline loops: CDR1 ENHRY, CDR2 SYGVKD. V lost 4 bases and J lost 6, with 15 bases in between. This CDR3 is 14 amino acids long. The CDR3 region is CAISGFPGGNGYTF. Written as DNA, the CDR3 is TGTGCCATCAGTGGGTTCCCGGGGGGTAATGGCTACACCTTC.

The chain recombines TRBV10-3 with TRBJ1-1, with D possibly TRBD1 on 5 matching bases. Per germline, CDR1 ENHRY and CDR2 SYGVKD. V was trimmed by 4 bases and J by 7 bases, leaving 10 bases between them. CDR3 length: 12 residues. CDR3: CAISGWGGEAFF. CDR3 coding DNA: TGTGCCATCAGTGGATGGGGGGGTGAAGCTTTCTTT.

The CDR3 DNA reads as TGTGCCAGCAGTGTCTCGGAGGCCACCGGGGAGCTGTTTTTT. Translation gives CASSVSEATGELFF. The chain is built from TRBV27 and TRBJ2-2; tentatively, D is TRBD2 (5 bases). The CDR3 consists of 14 residues. Germline V gene lookup returns CDR1 MNHEY and CDR2 SMNVEV (reference sequence). V lost 5 bases to trimming and J lost 4 bases, with 11 bases between them.

The chain combines TRBV5-1 with TRBJ2-2, with a tentative D call TRBD2 (5 bases). From germline, CDR1 is SGHRS and CDR2 YFSETQ. The CDR3 spans 15 residues. V was cut by 6 bases and J by 7 bases, with 19 bases left in between. CDR3 amino acids: CASTFGDSVLGELFF. The CDR3 bases are TGCGCCAGCACATTTGGGGATAGCGTTCTCGGGGAGCTGTTTTTT.

The chain is built from TRBV11-2 and TRBJ1-5, with D tentatively TRBD1 (6 bases). The V end lost 4 bases, the J end lost 6 bases, and 16 bases lay between the germline ends. Germline V gene lookup returns CDR1 SGHAT and CDR2 FQNNGV. CDR3 length: 15 residues. The CDR3 region is CASSSYGGARQPQHF. The CDR3 region has the DNA TGTGCCAGCAGCTCTTACGGGGGGGCGCGTCAGCCCCAGCATTTT.

The chain uses TRBV28 and TRBJ1-5; tentative D call: TRBD1 (5 bases). CDR1 and CDR2 from the germline V gene are MDHEN and SYDVKM. The CDR3 consists of 15 residues. V lost 6 bases and J lost 4, with 16 bases in between. The CDR3 spells CASSDLTVLNQPQHF. CDR3 coding DNA: TGTGCCAGCAGCGATCTGACAGTATTGAATCAGCCCCAGCATTTT.

V usage is TRBV28 and J usage is TRBJ1-2; no clear D gene. The CDR3 runs to 15 residues. The ends were cut back, 2 bases at V and 5 bases at J, with 15 bases in the middle. In germline, CDR1 is MDHEN, CDR2 SYDVKM. The CDR3 DNA follows: TGTGCCAGCAGTTTAGGCCCGGGGTTAAAGTATGGCTACACCTTC. This codes for CASSLGPGLKYGYTF.

The gene calls are TRBV10-3 and TRBJ2-1; 16 bases are shared with TRBD2. The CDR3 contains 19 residues. V lost 7 bases to trimming and J lost 2 bases; unmatched junction nucleotides: 11. Germline V CDR1 and CDR2: ENHRY, SYGVKD. CDR3 DNA sequence: TGTGCCATCACCACCGGGACTAGCGGGAGGGCCGGTCCCTACAATGAGCAGTTCTTC. Protein product: CAITTGTSGRAGPYNEQFF.

The V and J genes are TRBV5-1 and TRBJ2-1; weak D call: TRBD1 (6 bases). The CDR3 covers 15 residues. V was pared by 0 bases and J by 8 bases, with 15 bases between. Germline V gives CDR1 SGHRS, CDR2 YFSETQ. CDR3 sequence (DNA): TGCGCCAGCAGCTTGGAGACAGGCGGCCAGCATGAGCAGTTCTTC. Encoded protein: CASSLETGGQHEQFF.

The V gene is TRBV2, the J gene TRBJ2-7; 8 nucleotides match TRBD1. V was clipped by 5 bases and J by 6 bases; unmatched bases: 6. The CDR3 is made up of 13 amino acids. The germline V gene has CDR1 SNHLY and CDR2 FYNNEI. Here the CDR3 reads CASSLDRAGEQYF. The DNA of the CDR3 is TGTGCCAGCAGTCTGGACAGGGCTGGCGAGCAGTACTTC.

The V call is TRBV9, the J call TRBJ2-5; 11 bases are shared with TRBD2. This CDR3 has 18 amino acids. CDR1 SGDLS and CDR2 YYNGEE come from the germline V gene. Trimming at V came to 0 bases and at J to 5 bases, leaving 12 bases not matched to a gene. In DNA form, the CDR3 reads TGTGCCAGCAGCGTAGCCCCTCTACTAGCGGGGGCCGGGGAGACCCAGTACTTC. Translated: CASSVAPLLAGAGETQYF.

The gene calls are TRBV10-3 and TRBJ1-2; the match to TRBD1 covers 9 bases. Unmatched junction bases numbered 16, after V lost 10 bases and J lost 7 bases. The CDR3 loop spans 15 amino acids. Germline V lookup: CDR1 ENHRY, CDR2 SYGVKD. The CDR3 DNA is TGTGCCACCGGAGTCCGGGACAGGGAGTTGGGTGGCTACACCTTC. Translation gives CATGVRDRELGGYTF.